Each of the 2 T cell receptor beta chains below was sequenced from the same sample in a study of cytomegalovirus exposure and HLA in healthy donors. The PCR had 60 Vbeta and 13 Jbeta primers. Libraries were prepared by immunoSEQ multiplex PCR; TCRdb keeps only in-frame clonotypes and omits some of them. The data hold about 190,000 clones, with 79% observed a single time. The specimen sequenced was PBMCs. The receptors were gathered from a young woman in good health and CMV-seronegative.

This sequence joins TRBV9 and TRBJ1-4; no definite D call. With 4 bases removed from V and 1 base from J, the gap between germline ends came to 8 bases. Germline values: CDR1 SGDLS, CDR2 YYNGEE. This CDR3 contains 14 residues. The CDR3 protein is CASSPGQTNEKLFF. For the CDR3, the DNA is TGTGCCAGCAGCCCAGGTCAAACTAATGAAAAACTGTTTTTT. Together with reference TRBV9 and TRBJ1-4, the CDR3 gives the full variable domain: DSGVTQTPKHLITATGQRVTLRCSPRSGDLSVYWYQQSLDQGLQFLIQYYNGEERAKGNILERFSAQQFPDLHSELNLSSLELGDSALYFCASSPGQTNEKLFFGSGTQLSVL.

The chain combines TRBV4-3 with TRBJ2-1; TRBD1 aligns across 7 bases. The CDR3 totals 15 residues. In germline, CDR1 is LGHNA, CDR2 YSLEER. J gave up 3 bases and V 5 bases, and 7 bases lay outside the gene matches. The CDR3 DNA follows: TGCGCCAGCAGCGTCCGGGACAGTAACTACAATGAGCAGTTCTTC. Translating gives CASSVRDSNYNEQFF.